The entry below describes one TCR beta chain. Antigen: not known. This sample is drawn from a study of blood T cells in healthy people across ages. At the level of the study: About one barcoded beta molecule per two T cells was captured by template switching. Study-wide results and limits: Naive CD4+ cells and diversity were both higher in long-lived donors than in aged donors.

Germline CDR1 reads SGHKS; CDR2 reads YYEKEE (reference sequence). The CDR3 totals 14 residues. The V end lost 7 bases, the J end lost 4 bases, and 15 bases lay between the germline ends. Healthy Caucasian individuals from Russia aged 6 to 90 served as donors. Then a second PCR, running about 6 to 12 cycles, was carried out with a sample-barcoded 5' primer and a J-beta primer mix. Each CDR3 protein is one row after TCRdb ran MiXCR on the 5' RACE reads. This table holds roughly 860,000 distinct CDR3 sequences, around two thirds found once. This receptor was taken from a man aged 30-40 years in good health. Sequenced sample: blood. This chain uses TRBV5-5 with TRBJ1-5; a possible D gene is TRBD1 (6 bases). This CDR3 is CASQFETGNQPQHF. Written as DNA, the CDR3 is TGTGCCAGCCAATTTGAAACAGGGAATCAGCCCCAGCATTTT.